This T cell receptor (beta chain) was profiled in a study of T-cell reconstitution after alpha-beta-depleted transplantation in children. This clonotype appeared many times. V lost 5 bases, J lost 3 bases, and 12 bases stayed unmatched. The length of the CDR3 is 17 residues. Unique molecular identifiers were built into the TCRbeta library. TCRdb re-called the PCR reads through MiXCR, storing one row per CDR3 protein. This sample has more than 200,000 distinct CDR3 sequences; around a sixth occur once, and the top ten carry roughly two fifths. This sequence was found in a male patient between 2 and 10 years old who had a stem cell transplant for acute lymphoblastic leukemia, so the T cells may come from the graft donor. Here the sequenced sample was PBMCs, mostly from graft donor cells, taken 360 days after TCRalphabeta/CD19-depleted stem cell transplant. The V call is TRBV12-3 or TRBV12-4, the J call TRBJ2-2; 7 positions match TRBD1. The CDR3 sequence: CASSPSARDSHTGELFF. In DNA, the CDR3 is TGTGCCAGCAGTCCAAGTGCCCGGGACAGTCACACCGGGGAGCTGTTTTTT.